This T cell receptor (beta chain) is from a study of cytomegalovirus exposure and HLA in healthy donors. The PCR used 60 Vbeta and 13 Jbeta primers. Method: immunoSEQ multiplex PCR; TCRdb's copy keeps in-frame clones and lacks some. Of 95,000 to 150,000 clones listed, over 15% are singletons. Germline V gene sequence: CDR1 KGHSH, CDR2 LQKENI. With V trimmed by 2 bases and J by 9 bases, 6 bases remained unmatched. There are 14 residues in the CDR3. Specimen: PBMCs. This chain connects TRBV18 to TRBJ2-1; TRBD2 matches 8 bases. This sequence originates from a woman between 18 and 30 years old in good health and CMV-seronegative. The chain's CDR3 is CASSPFRTSSEQFF. The DNA for the CDR3 is TGTGCCAGCTCACCATTCCGGACTAGCAGTGAGCAGTTCTTC.